This T cell receptor beta chain was found in a study of blood T cell repertoires in COVID-19. Assay: immunoSEQ multiplex PCR; the TCRdb copy retains only in-frame clones and omits some. Found here are fewer than 250,000 clones, 86% of them singletons; the top ten hold almost 4.5%. The CDR3 contains 13 residues. V was cut by 7 bases and J by 3 bases, with 12 bases left in between. Germline lookup yields CDR1 GTSNPN and CDR2 SVGIG (reference sequence). Sequences were obtained from peripheral blood. This sequence was found in a man in his fifties or sixties with acute or convalescent COVID-19. This chain links TRBV30 with TRBJ2-2, with D perhaps matching TRBD1 (6 bases). CDR3 coding DNA: TGTGCCTTGGGGGCCAGGTACACCGGGGAGCTGTTTTTT. It is translated as CALGARYTGELFF. The full variable domain, its missing parts supplied by reference TRBV30 and TRBJ2-2, is SQTIHQWPATLVQPVGSPLSLECTVEGTSNPNLYWYRQAAGRGLQLLFYSVGIGQISSEVPQNLSASRPQDRQFILSSKKLLLSDSGFYLCALGARYTGELFFGEGSRLTVL.